One sample yielded the 13 T cell receptor beta chains listed below, sequenced in a study of early T cells in non-severe SARS-CoV-2 infection. TCRdb re-derived calls from the 5' RACE reads in MiXCR, one entry per CDR3 protein. The table records about 40,000 distinct CDR3 sequences, approximately 4.8% of them present only once. Sequencing was done on a sample of whole blood. The receptors were gathered from an adult who was a healthcare worker with PCR-confirmed SARS-CoV-2 infection or an uninfected control (not recorded which).

This clonotype was detected only a few times. The chain uses TRBV5-1 and TRBJ2-1; D is unclear. Trimming left V 0 bases short and J 8 bases short, with 9 bases between. The CDR3 runs 13 residues. CDR1 is SGHRS and CDR2 is YFSETQ in the germline V gene. The CDR3 bases are TGCGCCAGCAGCTTGGTGCAGTACGATGAGCAGTTCTTC. Its protein product is CASSLVQYDEQFF.

This clonotype was detected a few times. J is TRBJ2-1 and V is TRBV6-4; TRBD2 aligns across 9 bases. The germline CDR1 and CDR2 sequences are MRHNA and SNTAGT. The CDR3 runs to 14 residues. After removal of 0 bases from V and 7 bases from J, the junction contained 1 base not matched to a gene. CDR3 sequence reads: CASSDSSGGNEQFF. CDR3 DNA sequence: TGTGCCAGCAGTGACTCGAGCGGGGGGAATGAGCAGTTCTTC.

The table lists this clonotype with many counts. J is TRBJ2-7 and V is TRBV11-2; D might be TRBD1 or TRBD2, each matching 5 bases. In germline, CDR1 is SGHAT, CDR2 FQNNGV. CDR3 length equals 15 residues. Trimming took 0 bases from V and 5 from J, leaving 14 bases between them. The CDR3: CASSLDLQGRHEQYF. The DNA for the CDR3 is TGTGCCAGCAGCTTAGATCTCCAGGGACGGCACGAGCAGTACTTC. The variable domain in full, with the rest retrieved from reference TRBV11-2 and TRBJ2-7, is EAGVAQSPRYKIIEKRQSVAFWCNPISGHATLYWYQQILGQGPKLLIQFQNNGVVDDSQLPKDRFSAERLKGVDSTLKIQPAKLEDSAVYLCASSLDLQGRHEQYFGPGTRLTVT.

There are many counts of this clonotype. The chain uses TRBV12-3 or TRBV12-4 and TRBJ1-5, with D maybe TRBD1 (6 bases). With 6 bases removed from V and 0 bases from J, the gap between germline ends came to 12 bases. The CDR3 sequence is 15 residues long. This chain's CDR3 is CASRKTGISNQPQHF. As DNA, the CDR3 is TGTGCCAGCAGAAAGACAGGAATTAGCAATCAGCCCCAGCATTTT.

In this sample, this clonotype turned up many times. This rearrangement joins TRBV12-3 or TRBV12-4 to TRBJ2-3, with D perhaps being TRBD1 or TRBD2 (6 bases each). The CDR3 is 19 residues long. V was pared by 5 bases and J by 3 bases, with 27 bases between. The CDR3 bases are TGTGCCAGCAGTAGATCTCGGGGGACCTCAAGGGGGAGGACAGATACGCAGTATTTT. Encoded protein: CASSRSRGTSRGRTDTQYF.

This clonotype occurred a few times. This chain connects TRBV30 to TRBJ2-2, with D tentatively TRBD2 (5 bases). Germline loops: CDR1 GTSNPN, CDR2 SVGIG (reference sequence). The CDR3 totals 16 residues. Trimming took off 4 bases at V and 7 bases at J, with 22 bases between the two ends. The CDR3, as DNA: TGTGCCTGGAAAGTCTTCAGGACCCGAGGGTACGGGGAGCTGTTTTTT. Protein sequence: CAWKVFRTRGYGELFF.

This chain uses TRBV7-9 with TRBJ2-3; 10 nucleotides match TRBD2. Germline CDR1 is SEHNR and CDR2 is FQNEAQ (reference sequence). The CDR3 totals 16 residues. V gave up 2 bases and J gave up 1 base; unmatched junction bases: 3. CDR3: CASSLPGTSGTDTQYF. As DNA, the CDR3 is TGTGCCAGCAGCTTACCCGGGACTAGCGGCACAGATACGCAGTATTTT.

At least ten counts were recorded for this clonotype. The chain links TRBV30 to TRBJ1-1, with D possibly matching TRBD1 (5 bases). Deletions cut 2 bases from V and 10 bases from J, with 14 bases between. This CDR3 region has 12 residues. Germline V lookup: CDR1 GTSNPN, CDR2 SVGIG (reference sequence). CDR3 sequence: CAWSPQGGGAFF. As DNA, the CDR3 is TGTGCCTGGAGTCCGCAGGGTGGAGGAGCTTTCTTT.

This clonotype showed up many times. This sequence joins TRBV7-8 and TRBJ2-1, with TRBD1 matching 7 bases. CDR3 size: 16 residues. Germline CDR1 is SGHVS and CDR2 is FQNEAQ. V lost 1 base and J lost 6; bases outside the gene matches: 9. In DNA form, the CDR3 reads TGTGCCAGCAGCTTAGTGGCTGGGCAGGGGGTCAATGAGCAGTTCTTC. Protein sequence: CASSLVAGQGVNEQFF.

In this sample, this clonotype turned up many times. The rearrangement links TRBV20-1 to TRBJ1-2; D is perhaps TRBD1 (5 bases). The CDR3 has 15 amino acids. The germline V gene encodes CDR1 DFQATT and CDR2 SNEGSKA (reference sequence). Trimming left V 6 bases short and J 6 bases short, with 23 bases between. The CDR3 DNA reads TGCAGTGCGAGTCCAGGCCCCCGGAGAGGGGATGGCTACACCTTC. This gives the protein CSASPGPRRGDGYTF.

This clonotype has ten or more counts. This chain connects TRBV3-1 to TRBJ2-3; 9 nucleotides line up with TRBD1. The germline CDR1 and CDR2 sequences are LGHDT and YNNKEL (reference sequence). V trimming: 5 bases; J trimming: 4 bases; junction bases outside the gene matches: 10. This CDR3 is built from 16 residues. CDR3 sequence (DNA): TGTGCCAGCAGCACAACCGGGACAGGGTTATCAGATACGCAGTATTTT. Its protein is CASSTTGTGLSDTQYF.

This clonotype was seen at least ten times. The rearrangement links TRBV11-2 to TRBJ1-4, with 7 bases fitting TRBD1. The CDR3 covers 15 residues. Looked up from germline, CDR1 is SGHAT and CDR2 is FQNNGV. With 6 bases clipped from V and 0 bases from J, the junction kept 4 bases outside the gene matches. The CDR3 is CASRVTGATNEKLFF. Written as DNA, the CDR3 is TGTGCCAGCAGGGTAACAGGGGCAACTAATGAAAAACTGTTTTTT. Looking up the rest from reference TRBV11-2 and TRBJ1-4 gives the full variable domain: EAGVAQSPRYKIIEKRQSVAFWCNPISGHATLYWYQQILGQGPKLLIQFQNNGVVDDSQLPKDRFSAERLKGVDSTLKIQPAKLEDSAVYLCASRVTGATNEKLFFGSGTQLSVL.

This chain links TRBV6-5 with TRBJ1-6; TRBD1 might be the D (6 bases). CDR3 size: 15 residues. Trimming took off 0 bases at V and 10 bases at J, with 13 bases between the two ends. In germline, CDR1 is MNHEY, CDR2 SVGAGI. The CDR3 loop reads CASSYSGGGNSPLHF. CDR3 in DNA: TGTGCCAGCAGTTACTCAGGGGGAGGGAACTCACCCCTCCACTTT.